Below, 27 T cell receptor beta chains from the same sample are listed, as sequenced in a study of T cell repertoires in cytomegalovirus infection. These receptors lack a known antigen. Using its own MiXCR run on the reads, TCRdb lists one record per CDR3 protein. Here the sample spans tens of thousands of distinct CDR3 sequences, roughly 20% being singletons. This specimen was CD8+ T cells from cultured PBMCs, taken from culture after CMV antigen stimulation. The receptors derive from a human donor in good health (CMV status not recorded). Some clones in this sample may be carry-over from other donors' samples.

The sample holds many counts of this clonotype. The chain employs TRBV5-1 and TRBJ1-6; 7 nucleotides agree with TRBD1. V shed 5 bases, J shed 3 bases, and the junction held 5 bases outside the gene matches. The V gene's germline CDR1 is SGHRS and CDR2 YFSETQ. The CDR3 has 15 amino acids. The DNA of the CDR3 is TGCGCCAGCAGTACCGGACAGGACTATAATTCACCCCTCCACTTT. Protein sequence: CASSTGQDYNSPLHF.

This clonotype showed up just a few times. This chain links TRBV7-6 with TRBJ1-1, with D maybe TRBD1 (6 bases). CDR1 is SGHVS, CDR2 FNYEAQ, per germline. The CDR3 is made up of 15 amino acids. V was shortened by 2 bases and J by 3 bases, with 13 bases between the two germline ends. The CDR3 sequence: CASSLRGGLDTEAFF. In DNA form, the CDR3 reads TGTGCCAGCAGCTTACGCGGGGGCCTAGACACTGAAGCTTTCTTT.

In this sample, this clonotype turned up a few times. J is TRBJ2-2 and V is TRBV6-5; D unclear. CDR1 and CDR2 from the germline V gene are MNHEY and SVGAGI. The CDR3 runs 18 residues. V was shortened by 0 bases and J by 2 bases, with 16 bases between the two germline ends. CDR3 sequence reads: CASSYSKSTLLNTGELFF. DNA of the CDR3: TGTGCCAGCAGTTACTCGAAATCTACCCTCCTAAACACCGGGGAGCTGTTTTTT.

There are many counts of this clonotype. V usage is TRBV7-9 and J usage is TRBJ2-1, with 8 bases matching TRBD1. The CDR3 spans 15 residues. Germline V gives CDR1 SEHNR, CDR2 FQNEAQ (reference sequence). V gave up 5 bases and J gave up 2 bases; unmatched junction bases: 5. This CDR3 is CASSGRTGPYNEQFF. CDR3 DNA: TGTGCCAGCAGCGGGAGGACAGGGCCCTACAATGAGCAGTTCTTC.

The chain's CDR3 is CASSQDKGQGFEKLFF. CDR3 sequence (DNA): TGTGCCAGCAGCCAAGATAAGGGACAGGGTTTTGAAAAACTGTTTTTT. The V call is TRBV4-2, the J call TRBJ1-4, with 9 bases lining up with TRBD1. V dropped 0 bases and J dropped 7; count of bases not matched to a gene: 6. The CDR3 is 16 amino acids. CDR1 and CDR2 (germline): LGHNA, YNFKEQ.

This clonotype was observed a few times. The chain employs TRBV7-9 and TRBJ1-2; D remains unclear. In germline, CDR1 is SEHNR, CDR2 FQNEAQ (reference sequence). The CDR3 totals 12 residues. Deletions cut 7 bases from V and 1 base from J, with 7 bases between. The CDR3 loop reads CASTTGNYGYTF. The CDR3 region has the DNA TGTGCCAGCACCACGGGTAACTATGGCTACACCTTC.

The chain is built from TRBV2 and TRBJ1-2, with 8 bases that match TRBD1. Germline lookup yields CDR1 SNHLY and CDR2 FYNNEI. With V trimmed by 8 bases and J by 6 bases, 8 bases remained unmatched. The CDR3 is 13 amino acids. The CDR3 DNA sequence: TGTGCCAGCGCCGCTAGGACAGGGAATGGCTACACCTTC. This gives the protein CASAARTGNGYTF.

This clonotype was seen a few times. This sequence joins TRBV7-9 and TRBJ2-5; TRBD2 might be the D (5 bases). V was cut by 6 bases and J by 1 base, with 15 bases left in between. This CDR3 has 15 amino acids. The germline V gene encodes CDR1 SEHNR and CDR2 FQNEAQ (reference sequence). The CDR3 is CASSVEASTQETQYF. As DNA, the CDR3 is TGTGCCAGCAGTGTAGAGGCTAGCACCCAAGAGACCCAGTACTTC.

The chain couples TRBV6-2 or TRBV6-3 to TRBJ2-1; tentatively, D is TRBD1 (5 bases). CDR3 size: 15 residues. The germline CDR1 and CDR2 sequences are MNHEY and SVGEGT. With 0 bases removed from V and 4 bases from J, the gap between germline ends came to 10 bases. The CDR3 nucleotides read TGTGCCAGCAGTTACTCAGGGGCCGGGTACAATGAGCAGTTCTTC. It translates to CASSYSGAGYNEQFF.

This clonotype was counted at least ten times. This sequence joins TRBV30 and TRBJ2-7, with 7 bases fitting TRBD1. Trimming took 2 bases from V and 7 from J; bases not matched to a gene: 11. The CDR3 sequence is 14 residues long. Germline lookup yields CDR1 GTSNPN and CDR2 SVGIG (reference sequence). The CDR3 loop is CAWSHRGPVREQYF. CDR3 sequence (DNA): TGTGCCTGGAGTCACAGGGGCCCCGTGAGAGAGCAGTACTTC.

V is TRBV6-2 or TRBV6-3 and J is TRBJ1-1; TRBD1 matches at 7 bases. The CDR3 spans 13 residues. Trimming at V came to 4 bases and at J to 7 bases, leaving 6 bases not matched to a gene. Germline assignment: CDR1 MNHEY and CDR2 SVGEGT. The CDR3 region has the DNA TGTGCCAGCAGTTTTCGACAGGGTGGTGAAGCTTTCTTT. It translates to CASSFRQGGEAFF.

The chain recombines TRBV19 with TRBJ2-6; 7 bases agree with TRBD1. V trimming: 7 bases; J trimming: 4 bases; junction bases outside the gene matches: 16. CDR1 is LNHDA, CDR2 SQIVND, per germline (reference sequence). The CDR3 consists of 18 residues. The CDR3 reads CASNPTGFTTWGANVLTF. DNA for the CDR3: TGTGCCAGTAATCCGACAGGGTTCACAACGTGGGGGGCCAACGTCCTGACTTTC.

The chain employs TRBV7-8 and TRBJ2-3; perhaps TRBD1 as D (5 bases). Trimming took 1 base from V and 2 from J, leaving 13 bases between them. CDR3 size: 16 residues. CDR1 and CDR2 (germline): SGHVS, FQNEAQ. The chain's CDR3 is CASSLGPGKTTDTQYF. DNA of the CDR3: TGTGCCAGCAGCTTAGGTCCAGGGAAGACCACAGATACGCAGTATTTT.

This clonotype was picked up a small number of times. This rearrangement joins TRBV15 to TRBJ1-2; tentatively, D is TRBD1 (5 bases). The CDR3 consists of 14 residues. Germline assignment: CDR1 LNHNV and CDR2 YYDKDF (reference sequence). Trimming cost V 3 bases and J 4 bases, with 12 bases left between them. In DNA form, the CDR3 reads TGTGCCACCAGCAGGAGGGACTCCAGCTATGGCTACACCTTC. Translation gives CATSRRDSSYGYTF.

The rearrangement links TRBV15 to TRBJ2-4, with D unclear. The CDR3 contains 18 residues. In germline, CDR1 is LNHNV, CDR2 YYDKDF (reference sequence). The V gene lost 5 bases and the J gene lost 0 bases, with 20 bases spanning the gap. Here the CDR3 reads CATSPPSPSYLAKNIQYF. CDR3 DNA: TGTGCCACCAGCCCACCATCCCCCAGTTACCTAGCCAAAAACATTCAGTACTTC.

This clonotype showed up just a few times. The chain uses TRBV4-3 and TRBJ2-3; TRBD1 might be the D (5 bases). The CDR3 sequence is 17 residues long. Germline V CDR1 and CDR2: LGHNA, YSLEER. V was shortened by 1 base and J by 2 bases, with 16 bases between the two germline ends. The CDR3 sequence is CASSQGVVMGPTDTQYF. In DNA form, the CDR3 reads TGCGCCAGCAGCCAAGGTGTAGTTATGGGGCCCACAGATACGCAGTATTTT.

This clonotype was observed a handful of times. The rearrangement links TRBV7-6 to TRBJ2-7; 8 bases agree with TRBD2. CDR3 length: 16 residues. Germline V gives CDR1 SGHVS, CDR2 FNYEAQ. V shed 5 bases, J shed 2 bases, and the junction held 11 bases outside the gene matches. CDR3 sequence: CASSPELSGGAYEQYF. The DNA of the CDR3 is TGTGCCAGCAGCCCCGAGTTGAGCGGGGGAGCCTACGAGCAGTACTTC. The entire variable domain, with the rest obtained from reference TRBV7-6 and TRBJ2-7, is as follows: GAGVSQSPRYKVTKRGQDVALRCDPISGHVSLYWYRQALGQGPEFLTYFNYEAQQDKSGLPNDRFSAERPEGSISTLTIQRTEQRDSAMYRCASSPELSGGAYEQYFGPGTRLTVT.

CDR3 nucleotides: TGTGCCAGCAGCTTAGTGGACGCCAGCTCCTACAATGAGCAGTTCTTC. It is translated as CASSLVDASSYNEQFF. The chain is built from TRBV7-8 and TRBJ2-1; no reliable D call. Trimming pared 1 base from V and 0 bases from J, leaving 10 bases between. The CDR3 is 16 residues long. The V gene's germline CDR1 is SGHVS and CDR2 FQNEAQ. Using reference TRBV7-8 and TRBJ2-1 for the parts outside the CDR3, the full variable domain is GAGVSQSPRYKVAKRGQDVALRCDPISGHVSLFWYQQALGQGPEFLTYFQNEAQLDKSGLPSDRFFAERPEGSVSTLKIQRTQQEDSAVYLCASSLVDASSYNEQFFGPGTRLTVL.

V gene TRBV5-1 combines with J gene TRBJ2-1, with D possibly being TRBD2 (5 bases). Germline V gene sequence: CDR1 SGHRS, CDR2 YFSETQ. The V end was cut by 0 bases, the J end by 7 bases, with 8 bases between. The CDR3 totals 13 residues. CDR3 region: CASSLGQRNEQFF. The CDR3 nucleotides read TGCGCCAGCAGCTTGGGTCAGCGGAATGAGCAGTTCTTC.

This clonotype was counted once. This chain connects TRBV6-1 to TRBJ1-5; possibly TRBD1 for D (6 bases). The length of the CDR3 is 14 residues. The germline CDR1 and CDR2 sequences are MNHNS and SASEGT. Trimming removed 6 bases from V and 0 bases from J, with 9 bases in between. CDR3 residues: CASRPDSSNQPQHF. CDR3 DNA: TGTGCCAGCAGACCGGACAGTAGCAATCAGCCCCAGCATTTT.

CDR3 nucleotides: TGTGCCAGCAGCTTAGAGGGGCTCCCGGGAGACCGGGAAGATACGCAGTATTTT. Amino acids: CASSLEGLPGDREDTQYF. The chain links TRBV7-2 to TRBJ2-3, with a possible D match to TRBD2 (6 bases). The germline V gene encodes CDR1 SGHTA and CDR2 FQGNSA. CDR3 length: 18 amino acids. V was cut by 1 base and J by 5 bases, with 22 bases left in between.

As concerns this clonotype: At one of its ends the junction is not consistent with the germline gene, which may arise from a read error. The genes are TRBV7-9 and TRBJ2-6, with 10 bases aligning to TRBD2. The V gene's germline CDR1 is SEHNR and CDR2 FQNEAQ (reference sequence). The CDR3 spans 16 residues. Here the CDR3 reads CASRLAGGPGANVLTF. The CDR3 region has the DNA TGTGCCAGCAGATTAGCGGGGGGACCTGGGGCCAACGTCCTGACTTTC.

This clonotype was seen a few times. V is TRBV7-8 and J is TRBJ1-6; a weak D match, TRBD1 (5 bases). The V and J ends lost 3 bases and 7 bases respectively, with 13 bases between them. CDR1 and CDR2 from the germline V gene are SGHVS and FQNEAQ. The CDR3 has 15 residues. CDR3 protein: CASSLNPGRNSPLHF. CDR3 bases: TGTGCCAGCAGCTTGAACCCAGGGCGCAATTCACCCCTCCACTTT.

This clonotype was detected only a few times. The CDR3 DNA is TGTGCCAGCAGTTACTCCCCTAATGAGCAGTTCTTC. Its protein product is CASSYSPNEQFF. This chain links TRBV6-2 or TRBV6-3 with TRBJ2-1, with unresolved D. Deletions cut 0 bases from V and 7 bases from J, with 4 bases between. The CDR3 runs 12 residues. Per germline, CDR1 MNHEY and CDR2 SVGEGT.

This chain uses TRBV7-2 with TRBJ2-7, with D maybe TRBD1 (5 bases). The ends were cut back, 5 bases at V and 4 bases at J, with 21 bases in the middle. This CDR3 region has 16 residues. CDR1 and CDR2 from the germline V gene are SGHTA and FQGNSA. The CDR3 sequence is CASSPPLGQGFYEQYF. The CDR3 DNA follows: TGTGCCAGCAGCCCCCCTTTGGGGCAGGGTTTTTACGAGCAGTACTTC.

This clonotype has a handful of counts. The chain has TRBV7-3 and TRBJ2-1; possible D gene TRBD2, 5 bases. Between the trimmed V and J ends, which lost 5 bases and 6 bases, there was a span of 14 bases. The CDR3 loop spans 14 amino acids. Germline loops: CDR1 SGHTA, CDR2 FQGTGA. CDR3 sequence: CASSHGLRGNEQFF. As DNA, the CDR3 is TGTGCCAGCAGCCATGGACTTAGAGGCAATGAGCAGTTCTTC.

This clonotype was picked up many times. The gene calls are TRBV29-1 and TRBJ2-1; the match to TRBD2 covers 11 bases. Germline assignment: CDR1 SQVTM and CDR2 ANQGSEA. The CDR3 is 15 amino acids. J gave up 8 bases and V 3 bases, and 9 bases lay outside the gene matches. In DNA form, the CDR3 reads TGCAGCGTTGACGGTTCTAGCGGGAGGAGGTATGAGCAGTTCTTC. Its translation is CSVDGSSGRRYEQFF.